This TCR beta chain was retrieved from a study of beta chain features in type 1 diabetes. Using CD45RO/CCR7/CD25/CD127/CD95/CD27, CD4+ naive, central memory, regulatory and stem cell-like memory cells were sorted. The CDR3 sequence is 14 residues long. The V end lost 7 bases, the J end lost 1 base, and 13 bases lay between the germline ends. Germline CDR1 MNHNS, CDR2 SASEGT. The entirety of the isolated RNA underwent reverse transcription, so expressed TCRB transcripts were sequenced. Naive, central memory and regulatory T cell samples averaged roughly 3.4 million immunoSEQ reads each. Assay: immunoSEQ multiplex PCR; the TCRdb copy retains only in-frame clones and omits some. Here the sample spans tens of thousands of clones, around 63% being singletons. Remarks on this clone: The antigen is not known.

General study results and limits: In every one of the four CD4+ subsets, TCRB CDR3s were moderately but significantly shorter in Type 1 diabetes patients. There was a possibility that cDNA sequencing over-represented cells with high TCR expression.

The TCR was taken from a man aged 25-45 years with type 1 diabetes. Some clones in this sample may be carry-over from other donors' samples. The rearrangement uses TRBV6-1 and TRBJ2-5; possibly TRBD1 for D (6 bases). The specimen was Tregs from blood. The CDR3 loop is CASKERDTQETQYF. The CDR3 nucleotides read TGTGCCAGCAAAGAACGGGACACCCAAGAGACCCAGTACTTC.